The T cell receptor (beta chain) described here comes from a study of regulatory T cells in long-lasting Graves disease. This clonotype was counted ten times or more. The antigen is unknown. Study-wide results and caveats: Results may be inaccurate due to the small sample size.

Time point defined: newly diagnosed GD, antithyroid drugs for less than 3 months. PBMCs were the source of the RNA used for TCR sequencing. Doctors identified Graves' disease using the American Thyroid Association guidelines. Arm-PCR with iRepertoire HTBI primers amplified the CDR3 regions for these TCR beta libraries. TCRdb reprocessed the multiplex PCR reads with MiXCR, giving one entry per CDR3 protein. The repertoire consists of 440,000 or so distinct CDR3 sequences, with 16% occurring once and the leading ten covering approximately 11%. These sequences were also reported in another study, on T cells in Graves' hyperthyroidism and ophthalmopathy.

This sequence originates from a woman aged 25 to 45 with Graves disease. The sequencing here drew on peripheral blood mononuclear cells (PBMCs), taken at new diagnosis, from a patient treated with antithyroid drugs.

CDR3 region: CASRPPRYRQQKANPYEQYF. CDR3 DNA sequence: TGTGCCAGCAGGCCCCCGCGTTATAGACAGCAAAAAGCTAACCCCTACGAGCAGTACTTC. This rearrangement joins TRBV2 to TRBJ2-7, with a tentative D call TRBD1 (5 bases). Per the germline V gene, CDR1 is SNHLY and CDR2 is FYNNEI. V lost 6 bases and J 2 bases, leaving 32 bases between the germline ends. The CDR3 contains 20 residues.